This paragraph covers one T cell receptor (beta chain) sequence. This sample is part of a study of technical replicates of blood from a handful of donors. Assay used: immunoSEQ multiplex PCR; TCRdb lists only in-frame clones, some missing. The data contain over 55,000 clones, approximately 89% of them seen just once; the ten biggest clones take up 5.2%. The germline V gene has CDR1 MNHEY and CDR2 SVGAGI. The V and J ends lost 5 bases and 0 bases, in that order; junction bases with no gene match: 2. The CDR3 loop spans 14 amino acids. The chain combines TRBV6-5 with TRBJ2-5; the match to TRBD2 covers 8 bases. The TCR comes from a human donor in good health. Some clones in this sample may be carry-over from other donors' samples. The sequenced sample consisted of PBMCs. The DNA of the CDR3 is TGTGCCAGCAGTGTAGCGGGGTACCAAGAGACCCAGTACTTC. It specifies CASSVAGYQETQYF.